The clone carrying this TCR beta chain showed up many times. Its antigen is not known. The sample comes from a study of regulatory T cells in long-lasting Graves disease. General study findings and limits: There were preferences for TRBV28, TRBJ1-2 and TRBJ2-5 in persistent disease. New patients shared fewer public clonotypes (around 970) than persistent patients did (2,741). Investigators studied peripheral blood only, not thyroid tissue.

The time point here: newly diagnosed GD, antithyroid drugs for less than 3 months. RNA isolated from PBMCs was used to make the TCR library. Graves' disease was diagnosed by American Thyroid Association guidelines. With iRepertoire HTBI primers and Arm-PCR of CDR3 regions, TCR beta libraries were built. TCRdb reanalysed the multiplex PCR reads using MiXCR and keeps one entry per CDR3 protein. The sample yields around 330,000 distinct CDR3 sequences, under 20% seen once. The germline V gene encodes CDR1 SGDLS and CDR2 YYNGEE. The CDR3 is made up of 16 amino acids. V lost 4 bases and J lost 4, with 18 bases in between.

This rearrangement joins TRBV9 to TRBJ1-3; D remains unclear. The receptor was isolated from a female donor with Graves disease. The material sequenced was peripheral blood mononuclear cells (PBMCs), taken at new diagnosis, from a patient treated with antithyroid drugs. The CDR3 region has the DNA TGTGCCAGCAGCCCCAGACCGGGAACATCCGGAAACACCATATATTTT. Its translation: CASSPRPGTSGNTIYF.